This is a list of T cell receptor beta chains from one sample in a study of blood T cell repertoires in COVID-19. Profiling relied on immunoSEQ multiplex PCR, and the TCRdb table lists in-frame clones only, not all of them. This sample yields around 370,000 clones, of which 85% to 90% are seen a single time; 7% to 8% belongs to the top ten. Sequencing was carried out using peripheral blood. The receptors originated from a woman in her seventies with COVID-19, enrolled during active disease. The CDR3 runs from the conserved cysteine through the conserved F or W. Fields, in order: V gene, J gene, D gene, CDR3 protein. A D gene is named only where the DNA matches it firmly.

v_call: TRBV6-5
j_call: TRBJ1-6
d_call: -
cdr3_aa: CASSREPGGSPLHF

v_call: TRBV19
j_call: TRBJ1-5
d_call: -
cdr3_aa: CASSIPGLNQPQHF

v_call: TRBV7-2
j_call: TRBJ1-5
d_call: TRBD1
cdr3_aa: CASSLSATGGTQPQHF

v_call: TRBV19
j_call: TRBJ1-2
d_call: TRBD1
cdr3_aa: CASTKTGEHGYTF

v_call: TRBV7-2
j_call: TRBJ2-2
d_call: -
cdr3_aa: CASSFLRGTGELFF

v_call: TRBV10-1
j_call: TRBJ1-1
d_call: -
cdr3_aa: CASSGQTNTEAFF

v_call: TRBV5-8
j_call: TRBJ2-1
d_call: TRBD1
cdr3_aa: CASSARDRGTYNEQFF

v_call: TRBV4-1
j_call: TRBJ2-1
d_call: TRBD2
cdr3_aa: CASSQDIAGGQQFF

v_call: TRBV7-2
j_call: TRBJ1-2
d_call: -
cdr3_aa: CASSRDTNYGYTF

v_call: TRBV19
j_call: TRBJ2-1
d_call: -
cdr3_aa: CASSPGTYSYNEQFF

v_call: TRBV10-3
j_call: TRBJ1-3
d_call: -
cdr3_aa: CAISEGQSSGNTIYF

v_call: TRBV7-9
j_call: TRBJ1-4
d_call: TRBD1
cdr3_aa: CASSWTGGIGEKLFF

v_call: TRBV9
j_call: TRBJ1-5
d_call: -
cdr3_aa: CASSVGGRDDQPQHF

v_call: TRBV7-6
j_call: TRBJ1-1
d_call: -
cdr3_aa: CASSQIGEAEAFF

v_call: TRBV29-1
j_call: TRBJ1-2
d_call: TRBD1
cdr3_aa: CSVTRGTGGSYGYTF

v_call: TRBV24-1
j_call: TRBJ2-1
d_call: -
cdr3_aa: CATSDTIRGRQFF

v_call: TRBV5-5
j_call: TRBJ2-3
d_call: -
cdr3_aa: CASSGQKDTQYF

v_call: TRBV2
j_call: TRBJ1-1
d_call: -
cdr3_aa: CASTSTQGYTEAFF

v_call: TRBV7-2
j_call: TRBJ1-1
d_call: -
cdr3_aa: CASSLGRGAFF

v_call: TRBV25-1
j_call: TRBJ2-2
d_call: -
cdr3_aa: CASSEYPWRGQSGELFF

v_call: TRBV30
j_call: TRBJ1-5
d_call: -
cdr3_aa: CAWSATWGNQPQHF

v_call: TRBV2
j_call: TRBJ1-1
d_call: -
cdr3_aa: CASIRRNTEAFF

v_call: TRBV6-6
j_call: TRBJ1-2
d_call: -
cdr3_aa: CASSYSAGGLNYGYTF

v_call: TRBV3-1/TRBV3-2
j_call: TRBJ1-3
d_call: -
cdr3_aa: CASRQGSGNTIYF

v_call: TRBV29-1
j_call: TRBJ2-5
d_call: -
cdr3_aa: CSVEGGAETQYF

v_call: TRBV2
j_call: TRBJ2-6
d_call: -
cdr3_aa: CASSTFSGANVLTF

v_call: TRBV19
j_call: TRBJ2-5
d_call: TRBD1
cdr3_aa: CASSIRTGGGQETQYF

v_call: TRBV7-8
j_call: TRBJ1-1
d_call: TRBD1
cdr3_aa: CASSLLAGKGQGEAFF

v_call: TRBV7-2
j_call: TRBJ2-7
d_call: TRBD2
cdr3_aa: CASSLRPAGGNYEQYF

v_call: TRBV27
j_call: TRBJ1-4
d_call: -
cdr3_aa: CASRPTAVEKLFF

v_call: TRBV10-3
j_call: TRBJ1-2
d_call: -
cdr3_aa: CAISERVGPVRGGYTF

v_call: TRBV5-1
j_call: TRBJ1-6
d_call: -
cdr3_aa: CASSLVGTTAYNSPLHF

v_call: TRBV7-8
j_call: TRBJ1-2
d_call: TRBD1
cdr3_aa: CASSVGQGARWWYTF

v_call: TRBV19
j_call: TRBJ2-3
d_call: TRBD2
cdr3_aa: CASSRGDSSTDTQYF

v_call: TRBV3-1/TRBV3-2
j_call: TRBJ1-5
d_call: -
cdr3_aa: CASSQGWLGEGQPQHF

v_call: TRBV9
j_call: TRBJ1-4
d_call: -
cdr3_aa: CASSANSGHSGEKLFF

v_call: TRBV6-5
j_call: TRBJ1-1
d_call: -
cdr3_aa: CASSLVDVWAFF

v_call: TRBV30
j_call: TRBJ2-7
d_call: -
cdr3_aa: CAWSPRGYTYEQYF

v_call: TRBV6-5
j_call: TRBJ1-2
d_call: -
cdr3_aa: CASSYGRRGIYGYTF

v_call: TRBV5-6
j_call: TRBJ2-1
d_call: -
cdr3_aa: CASSLAGRGWGEQFF

v_call: TRBV7-2
j_call: TRBJ1-1
d_call: TRBD1
cdr3_aa: CASSSGQGRLNTEAFF

v_call: TRBV4-1
j_call: TRBJ2-5
d_call: -
cdr3_aa: CASSHLDWERTQYF

v_call: TRBV5-1
j_call: TRBJ1-4
d_call: TRBD1
cdr3_aa: CASSLTGGTNEKLFF

v_call: TRBV7-8
j_call: TRBJ1-2
d_call: TRBD1
cdr3_aa: CASSLGGGPNYGYTF

v_call: TRBV19
j_call: TRBJ1-2
d_call: TRBD1
cdr3_aa: CASSISAGTGGATKGYTF

v_call: TRBV30
j_call: TRBJ1-3
d_call: TRBD1
cdr3_aa: CAWSRGTGYRSGNTIYF

v_call: TRBV10-3
j_call: TRBJ2-5
d_call: TRBD2
cdr3_aa: CAIRSGEDRPTQYF

v_call: TRBV2
j_call: TRBJ2-6
d_call: -
cdr3_aa: CASSAGHSPEGANVLTF

v_call: TRBV5-1
j_call: TRBJ2-7
d_call: TRBD1
cdr3_aa: CASSGGTGSIYEQYF

v_call: TRBV6-2/TRBV6-3
j_call: TRBJ2-7
d_call: TRBD2
cdr3_aa: CASSYPRFQRGGDEQYF

v_call: TRBV7-9
j_call: TRBJ2-1
d_call: TRBD1
cdr3_aa: CASSTRDRESVF

v_call: TRBV28
j_call: TRBJ1-4
d_call: TRBD1
cdr3_aa: CASSQIGTANEKLFF

v_call: TRBV28
j_call: TRBJ1-2
d_call: -
cdr3_aa: CASSFEGNYGYTF